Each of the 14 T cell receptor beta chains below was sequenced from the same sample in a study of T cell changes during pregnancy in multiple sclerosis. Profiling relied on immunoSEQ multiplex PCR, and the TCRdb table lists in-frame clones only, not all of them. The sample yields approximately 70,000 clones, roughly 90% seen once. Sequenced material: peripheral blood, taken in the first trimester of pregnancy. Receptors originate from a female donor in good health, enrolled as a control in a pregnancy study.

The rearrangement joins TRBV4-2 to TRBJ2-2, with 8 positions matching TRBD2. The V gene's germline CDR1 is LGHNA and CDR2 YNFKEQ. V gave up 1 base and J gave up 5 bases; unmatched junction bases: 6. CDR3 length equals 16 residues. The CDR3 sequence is CASSQVSSGGTGELFF. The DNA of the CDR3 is TGTGCCAGCAGCCAAGTCTCGAGCGGGGGAACCGGGGAGCTGTTTTTT.

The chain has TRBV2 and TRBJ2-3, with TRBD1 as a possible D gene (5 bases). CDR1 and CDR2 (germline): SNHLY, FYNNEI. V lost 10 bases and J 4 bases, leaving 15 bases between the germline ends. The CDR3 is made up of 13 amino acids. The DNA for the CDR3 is TGTGCCACCGCCCCCAGGGAATCAGATACGCAGTATTTT. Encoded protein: CATAPRESDTQYF. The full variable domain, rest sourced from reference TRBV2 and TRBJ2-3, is EPEVTQTPSHQVTQMGQEVILRCVPISNHLYFYWYRQILGQKVEFLVSFYNNEISEKSEIFDDQFSVERPDGSNFTLKIRSTKLEDSAMYFCATAPRESDTQYFGPGTRLTVL.

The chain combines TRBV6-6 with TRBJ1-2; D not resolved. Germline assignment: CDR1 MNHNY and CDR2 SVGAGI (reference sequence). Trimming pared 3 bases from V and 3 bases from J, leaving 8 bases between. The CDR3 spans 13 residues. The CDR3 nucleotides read TGTGCCAGCAGTTATTTCACAGACTATGGCTACACCTTC. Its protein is CASSYFTDYGYTF.

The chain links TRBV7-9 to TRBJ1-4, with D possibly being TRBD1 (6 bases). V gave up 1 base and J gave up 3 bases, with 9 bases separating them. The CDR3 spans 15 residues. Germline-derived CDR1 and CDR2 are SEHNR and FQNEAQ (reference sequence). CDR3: CASSLGGRSNEKLFF. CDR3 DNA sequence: TGTGCCAGCAGCTTAGGGGGGCGTTCTAATGAAAAACTGTTTTTT.

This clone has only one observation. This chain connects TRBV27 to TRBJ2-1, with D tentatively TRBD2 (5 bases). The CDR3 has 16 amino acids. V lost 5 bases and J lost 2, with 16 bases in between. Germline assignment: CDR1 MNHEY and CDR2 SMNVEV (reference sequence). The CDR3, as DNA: TGTGCCAGCAGTGATACGTCCGAGGGAGCCTACAATGAGCAGTTCTTC. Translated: CASSDTSEGAYNEQFF.

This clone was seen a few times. CDR3 nucleotides: TGCGCCAGCAGCTGGACAGGGGGCGGGATGAACACTGAAGCTTTCTTT. It yields the protein CASSWTGGGMNTEAFF. The rearrangement uses TRBV5-1 and TRBJ1-1; 11 nucleotides match TRBD1. With 3 bases clipped from V and 0 bases from J, the junction kept 4 bases outside the gene matches. The CDR3 has 16 amino acids. Germline loops: CDR1 SGHRS, CDR2 YFSETQ.

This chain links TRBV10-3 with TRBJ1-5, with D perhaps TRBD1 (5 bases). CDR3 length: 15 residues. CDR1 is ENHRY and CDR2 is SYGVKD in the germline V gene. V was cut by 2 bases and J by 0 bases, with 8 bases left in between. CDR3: CAISEAGLSNQPQHF. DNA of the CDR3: TGTGCCATCAGTGAGGCAGGGCTTAGCAATCAGCCCCAGCATTTT.

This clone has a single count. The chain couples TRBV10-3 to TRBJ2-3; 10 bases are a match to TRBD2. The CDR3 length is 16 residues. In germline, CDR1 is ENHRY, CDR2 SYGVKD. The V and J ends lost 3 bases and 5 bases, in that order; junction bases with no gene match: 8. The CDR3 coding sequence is TGTGCCATCAGTGACGGGAGCGGGAGGGCCATAGATACGCAGTATTTT. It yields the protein CAISDGSGRAIDTQYF.

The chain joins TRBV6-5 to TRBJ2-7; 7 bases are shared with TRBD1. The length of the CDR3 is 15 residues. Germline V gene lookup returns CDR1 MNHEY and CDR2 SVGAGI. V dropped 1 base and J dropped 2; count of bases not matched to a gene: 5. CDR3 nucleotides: TGTGCCAGCAGTTACTTAATGACAGGGACCTACGAGCAGTACTTC. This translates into CASSYLMTGTYEQYF.

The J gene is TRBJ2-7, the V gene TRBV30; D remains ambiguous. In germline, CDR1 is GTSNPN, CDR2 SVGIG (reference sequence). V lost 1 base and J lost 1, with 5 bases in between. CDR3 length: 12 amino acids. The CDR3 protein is CAWSAGSYEQYF. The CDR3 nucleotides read TGTGCCTGGAGTGCGGGTTCCTACGAGCAGTACTTC.

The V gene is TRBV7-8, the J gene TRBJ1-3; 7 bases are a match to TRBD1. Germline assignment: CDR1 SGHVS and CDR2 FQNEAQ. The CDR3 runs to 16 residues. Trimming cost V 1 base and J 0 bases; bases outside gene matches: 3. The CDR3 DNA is TGTGCCAGCAGCTTAGGGGGACAGATCTCTGGAAACACCATATATTTT. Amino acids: CASSLGGQISGNTIYF.

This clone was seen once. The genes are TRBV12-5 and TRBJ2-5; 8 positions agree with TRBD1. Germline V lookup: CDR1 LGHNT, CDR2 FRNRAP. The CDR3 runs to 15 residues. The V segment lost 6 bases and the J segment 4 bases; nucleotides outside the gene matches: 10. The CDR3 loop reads CASGRTGTGGETQYF. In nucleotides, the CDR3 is TGTGCTAGTGGCCGGACCGGGACAGGCGGAGAGACCCAGTACTTC.

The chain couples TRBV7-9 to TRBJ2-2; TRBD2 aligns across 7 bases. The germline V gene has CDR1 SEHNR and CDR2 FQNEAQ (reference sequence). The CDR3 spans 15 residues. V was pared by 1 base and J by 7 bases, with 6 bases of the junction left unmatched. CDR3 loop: CASSLGLAESGELFF. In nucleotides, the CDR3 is TGTGCCAGCAGCTTAGGCCTAGCGGAGAGCGGGGAGCTGTTTTTT.

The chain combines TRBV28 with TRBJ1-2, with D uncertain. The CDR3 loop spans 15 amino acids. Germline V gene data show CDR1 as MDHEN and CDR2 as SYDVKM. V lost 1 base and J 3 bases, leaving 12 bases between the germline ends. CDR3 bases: TGTGCCAGCAGTTTATTGCCCGACGGGGACTATGGCTACACCTTC. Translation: CASSLLPDGDYGYTF.